The 26 T cell receptor beta chains below were found in one sample sequenced in a study of T cell responses to AZD1222 COVID-19 vaccine. Repertoires were generated with immunoSEQ multiplex PCR, while TCRdb's copy carries only in-frame clones and drops some. The sample lists 110,000 to 150,000 clones, approximately 85% occurring once. Sequenced material: peripheral blood, taken on day 0 of AZD1222 vaccination. These receptors were obtained from an adult in good health.

The chain links TRBV10-3 to TRBJ1-1, with unresolved D. The CDR3 length is 14 residues. CDR1 is ENHRY, CDR2 SYGVKD, per germline. V dropped 5 bases and J dropped 0 bases, with 10 bases sitting between them. CDR3 nucleotides: TGTGCCATCAGTCCGGCTCACCTGAACACTGAAGCTTTCTTT. The encoded protein is CAISPAHLNTEAFF.

The count of this clone is one. The CDR3 protein is CASSSRDSGANVLTF. The CDR3 DNA reads TGTGCCAGCAGCTCCAGAGACTCTGGGGCCAACGTCCTGACTTTC. The chain links TRBV11-2 to TRBJ2-6, with D hard to call. The CDR3 loop spans 15 amino acids. Germline loops: CDR1 SGHAT, CDR2 FQNNGV. Trimming shortened V by 4 bases and J by 0 bases, and 7 bases separated the two germline ends.

V and J are TRBV3-1 (or the pseudogene TRBV3-2) and TRBJ2-3; the D gene is possibly TRBD1 (6 bases). Trimming left V 1 base short and J 5 bases short, with 16 bases between. This CDR3 contains 16 residues. Germline lookup yields CDR1 LGHDT and CDR2 YNNKEL (reference sequence). CDR3: CASSQGRDRSIDTQYF. CDR3 DNA: TGTGCCAGCAGCCAAGGGCGAGACAGGTCAATAGATACGCAGTATTTT.

V gene TRBV25-1 combines with J gene TRBJ1-2, with D possibly being TRBD1 (5 bases). Trimming pared 6 bases from V and 2 bases from J, leaving 19 bases between. The CDR3 is 16 amino acids. The germline V gene encodes CDR1 MGHDK and CDR2 SYGVNS. For the CDR3, the DNA is TGTGCCAGCAGGAAGGGGAGGGCGGCTGACAACTATGGCTACACCTTC. Translation: CASRKGRAADNYGYTF.

The rearrangement joins TRBV7-8 to TRBJ2-3; TRBD2 is a possible D gene (7 bases). Germline V gives CDR1 SGHVS, CDR2 FQNEAQ. CDR3 length: 16 residues. V lost 4 bases and J 0 bases, leaving 14 bases between the germline ends. The CDR3 is CASSSWGGLSTDTQYF. In DNA form, the CDR3 reads TGTGCCAGCAGCTCTTGGGGGGGCCTAAGCACAGATACGCAGTATTTT. Supplemented by reference TRBV7-8 and TRBJ2-3, the full variable domain reads GAGVSQSPRYKVAKRGQDVALRCDPISGHVSLFWYQQALGQGPEFLTYFQNEAQLDKSGLPSDRFFAERPEGSVSTLKIQRTQQEDSAVYLCASSSWGGLSTDTQYFGPGTRLTVL.

The genes are TRBV12-3 or TRBV12-4 and TRBJ2-7; no reliable D call. The CDR3 extends over 12 amino acids. Trimming left V 6 bases short and J 3 bases short, with 9 bases between. CDR3 sequence reads: CASSQDGYEQYF. Here the CDR3 DNA reads TGTGCCAGCAGCCAGGACGGCTACGAGCAGTACTTC.

For this clone: Sequence at one end of the junction differs from germline and may be a read error. The rearrangement links TRBV6-1 to TRBJ1-6, with TRBD1 identical over 8 bases. Germline CDR1 MNHNS, CDR2 SASEGT. There are 14 residues in the CDR3. CDR3 region: CASREAGGDAPLHF. In DNA, the CDR3 is TGTGCCAGCAGAGAAGCAGGGGGCGATGCACCCCTCCACTTT.

This chain links TRBV9 with TRBJ1-1; the D gene is possibly TRBD1 (6 bases). CDR1 is SGDLS and CDR2 is YYNGEE in the germline V gene. CDR3 length: 17 residues. Trimming pared 3 bases from V and 5 bases from J, leaving 23 bases between. The CDR3 reads CASSASPVRGADTEAFF. CDR3 sequence (DNA): TGTGCCAGCAGCGCGTCCCCGGTGAGGGGGGCGGATACTGAAGCTTTCTTT.

This chain connects TRBV29-1 to TRBJ1-1; a possible D gene is TRBD1 (5 bases). Per the germline V gene, CDR1 is SQVTM and CDR2 is ANQGSEA. Between the trimmed V and J ends, which lost 7 bases and 0 bases, there was a span of 9 bases. This CDR3 has 12 amino acids. CDR3 protein: CSGLTVNTEAFF. DNA for the CDR3: TGCAGCGGCTTGACAGTGAACACTGAAGCTTTCTTT.

The chain uses TRBV6-5 and TRBJ1-1, with D possibly TRBD1 on 5 matching bases. This CDR3 has 13 residues. Germline CDR1 reads MNHEY; CDR2 reads SVGAGI. Trimming cost V 4 bases and J 3 bases, with 9 bases left between them. The chain's CDR3 is CASSWGVDTEAFF. The CDR3 bases are TGTGCCAGCAGTTGGGGGGTGGACACTGAAGCTTTCTTT.

The V gene is TRBV5-4, the J gene TRBJ2-1, with 10 positions matching TRBD2. This CDR3 is 14 amino acids long. Germline CDR1 and CDR2: SGHNT and YYREEE (reference sequence). With 4 bases clipped from V and 8 bases from J, the junction kept 6 bases outside the gene matches. CDR3: CASSRTSGYDEQFF. Here the CDR3 DNA reads TGTGCCAGCAGCCGGACTAGCGGTTATGATGAGCAGTTCTTC.

V gene TRBV10-3 combines with J gene TRBJ2-7, with TRBD2 as a possible D gene (6 bases). In germline, CDR1 is ENHRY, CDR2 SYGVKD. The CDR3 covers 15 residues. Deletions cut 6 bases from V and 0 bases from J, with 15 bases between. This chain's CDR3 is CAIREGEALSYEQYF. The CDR3 DNA reads as TGTGCCATCAGGGAAGGGGAGGCTCTCTCCTACGAGCAGTACTTC.

The table lists this clone with a count of one. This chain links TRBV18 with TRBJ1-1, with D unresolved. Trimming pared 0 bases from V and 5 bases from J, leaving 7 bases between. Germline V lookup: CDR1 KGHSH, CDR2 LQKENI. The CDR3 length is 13 residues. CDR3 amino acids: CASSPPGVTEAFF. CDR3 nucleotides: TGTGCCAGCTCACCACCCGGAGTGACTGAAGCTTTCTTT.

This chain uses TRBV24-1 with TRBJ2-3, with D possibly being TRBD2 (7 bases). The CDR3 is 13 amino acids. The V end was cut by 5 bases, the J end by 5 bases, with 10 bases between. In germline, CDR1 is KGHDR, CDR2 SFDVKD. In nucleotides, the CDR3 is TGTGCCACCAGTGGAGGGGGGGTAGATACGCAGTATTTT. This sequence encodes CATSGGGVDTQYF.

The chain links TRBV5-1 to TRBJ2-3; D uncertain. Trimming stripped 0 bases from V and 5 bases from J, with 10 bases between. The CDR3 is 14 residues long. CDR1 and CDR2 (germline): SGHRS, YFSETQ. CDR3 in DNA: TGCGCCAGCAGCTTGGGGAGTGTGTTAGATACGCAGTATTTT. Its protein is CASSLGSVLDTQYF.

V gene TRBV7-8 combines with J gene TRBJ1-4, with a weak D call TRBD1 (5 bases). The CDR3 runs to 16 residues. The V and J ends lost 5 bases and 8 bases respectively, with 21 bases between them. The V gene's germline CDR1 is SGHVS and CDR2 FQNEAQ. CDR3 amino acids: CASSPSFRRVGEKLFF. As DNA, the CDR3 is TGTGCCAGCAGCCCGTCGTTTCGCAGGGTAGGGGAAAAACTGTTTTTT. The full variable domain, its missing parts supplied by reference TRBV7-8 and TRBJ1-4, is GAGVSQSPRYKVAKRGQDVALRCDPISGHVSLFWYQQALGQGPEFLTYFQNEAQLDKSGLPSDRFFAERPEGSVSTLKIQRTQQEDSAVYLCASSPSFRRVGEKLFFGSGTQLSVL.

This clone was seen a few times. This chain uses TRBV5-4 with TRBJ2-7; D possibly corresponds to TRBD1 (6 bases). CDR3 length equals 14 residues. Trimming cost V 0 bases and J 2 bases, with 9 bases left between them. The germline CDR1 and CDR2 sequences are SGHNT and YYREEE (reference sequence). CDR3 in amino acids: CASSLGDIPYEQYF. In DNA, the CDR3 is TGTGCCAGCAGCTTGGGGGACATTCCCTACGAGCAGTACTTC.

This chain links TRBV5-4 with TRBJ2-5, with 11 bases lining up with TRBD2. Germline values: CDR1 SGHNT, CDR2 YYREEE (reference sequence). The CDR3 spans 14 residues. J gave up 4 bases and V 4 bases, and 3 bases lay outside the gene matches. CDR3 sequence reads: CASSRGLAGETQYF. In nucleotides, the CDR3 is TGTGCCAGCAGCCGCGGACTAGCGGGAGAGACCCAGTACTTC.

Concerning this clone: At one end, the junction sequence differs from germline, possibly due to a read error. This chain joins TRBV7-7 and TRBJ2-1; D not resolved. The length of the CDR3 is 13 residues. Per the germline V gene, CDR1 is SSHAT and CDR2 is FNYEAQ (reference sequence). The CDR3 reads CASSPRSRNEQFF. The CDR3 coding sequence is TGTGCTAGCAGCCCCCGTTCAAGGAATGAGCAGTTCTTC.

This clone has just a few counts. V and J are TRBV6-4 and TRBJ2-1, with TRBD2 matching over 10 bases. V shed 3 bases and J 8 bases; nucleotides not matched to a gene: 10. Per germline, CDR1 MRHNA and CDR2 SNTAGT. There are 16 residues in the CDR3. The CDR3 DNA sequence: TGTGCCAGCAGTGATTCGATAGCGGGAGGAGGCTATGAGCAGTTCTTC. The encoded protein is CASSDSIAGGGYEQFF.

This clone was recorded once. The V call is TRBV18, the J call TRBJ2-2, with no clear D. Germline CDR1 and CDR2: KGHSH and LQKENI. This CDR3 comprises 14 residues. V was clipped by 3 bases and J by 7 bases, with 12 bases between them. The CDR3, as DNA: TGTGCCAGCTCACCTCTCGATTCAGGCGGGGAGCTGTTTTTT. Translating gives CASSPLDSGGELFF.

V is TRBV7-9 and J is TRBJ1-2, with D perhaps TRBD1 (5 bases). Germline CDR1 is SEHNR and CDR2 is FQNEAQ (reference sequence). Trimming cost V 6 bases and J 3 bases, with 17 bases left between them. The CDR3 contains 15 residues. The CDR3 is CASRGFGGKDYGYTF. The CDR3 region has the DNA TGTGCCAGCAGGGGTTTTGGGGGGAAGGACTATGGCTACACCTTC.

The chain is built from TRBV7-9 and TRBJ1-6; D not resolved. The germline gives CDR1 SEHNR, CDR2 FQNEAQ (reference sequence). V was trimmed by 1 base and J by 6 bases, leaving 7 bases between them. The CDR3 consists of 14 residues. CDR3 protein: CASSLGQINSPLHF. The CDR3 DNA follows: TGTGCCAGCAGCTTAGGCCAGATTAATTCACCCCTCCACTTT.

This rearrangement joins TRBV10-2 to TRBJ2-1; 7 nucleotides line up with TRBD2. The CDR3 has 14 amino acids. After removal of 7 bases from V and 4 bases from J, the junction contained 7 bases not matched to a gene. The germline gives CDR1 WSHSY, CDR2 SAAADI. The CDR3 loop reads CASTRGGPYNEQFF. The CDR3, as DNA: TGCGCCAGCACGCGGGGAGGGCCTTACAATGAGCAGTTCTTC.

The rearrangement uses TRBV19 and TRBJ2-7; no firm D call. This CDR3 is 13 amino acids long. Germline CDR1 and CDR2: LNHDA and SQIVND (reference sequence). V lost 5 bases, J lost 0 bases, and 8 bases lay in between. CDR3 nucleotide sequence: TGTGCCAGTAGTGTGGGGTCCTCCTACGAGCAGTACTTC. It is translated as CASSVGSSYEQYF.

V usage is TRBV4-1 and J usage is TRBJ1-1; no clear D gene. The CDR3 spans 16 residues. Trimming removed 4 bases at V and 1 base at J, with 16 bases between. CDR1 is MGHRA and CDR2 is YSYEKL in the germline V gene. The CDR3 protein is CASSPLGRQPNTEAFF. CDR3 nucleotides: TGCGCCAGCAGCCCCCTAGGACGGCAGCCGAACACTGAAGCTTTCTTT.